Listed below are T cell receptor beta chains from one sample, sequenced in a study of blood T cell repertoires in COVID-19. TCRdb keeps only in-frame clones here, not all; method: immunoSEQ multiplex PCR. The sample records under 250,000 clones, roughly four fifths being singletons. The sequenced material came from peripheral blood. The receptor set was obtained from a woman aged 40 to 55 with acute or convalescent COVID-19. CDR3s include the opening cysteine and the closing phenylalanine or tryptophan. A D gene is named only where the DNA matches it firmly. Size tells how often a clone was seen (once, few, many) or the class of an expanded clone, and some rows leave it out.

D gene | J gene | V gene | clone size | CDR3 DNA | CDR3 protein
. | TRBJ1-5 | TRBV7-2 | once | TGTGCCAGCAGCTGGACACTTTCCAATCAGCCCCAGCATTTT | CASSWTLSNQPQHF
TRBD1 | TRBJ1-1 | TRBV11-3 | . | TGTGCCAGCAGCCCCGGACAGGGATTGAACACTGAAGCTTTCTTT | CASSPGQGLNTEAFF
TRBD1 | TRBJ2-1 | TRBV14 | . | TGTGCCAGCAGCCCCCGGGACAGGGGATACAATGAGCAGTTCTTC | CASSPRDRGYNEQFF
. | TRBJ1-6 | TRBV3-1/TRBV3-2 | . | TGTGCCAGCAGCCAAGATACCCGGACTGTTACGAATTCACCCCTCCACTTT | CASSQDTRTVTNSPLHF
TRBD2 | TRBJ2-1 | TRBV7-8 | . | TGTGCCAGCAGCTTAACTAGCGGGGGAAACAATGAGCAGTTCTTC | CASSLTSGGNNEQFF
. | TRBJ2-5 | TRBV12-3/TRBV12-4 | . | TGTGCCACCTTAGGGGCCGGAGAGGAGACCCAGTACTTC | CATLGAGEETQYF
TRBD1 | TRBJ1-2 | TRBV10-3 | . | TGTGCCATCAGTGATGGGGACAGGCCGTTAGCTAACTATGGCTACACCTTC | CAISDGDRPLANYGYTF
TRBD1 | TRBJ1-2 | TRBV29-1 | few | TGCAGCGTTGAGTTATGGACAGGGAACGGCTACACCTTC | CSVELWTGNGYTF
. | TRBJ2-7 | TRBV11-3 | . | TGTGCCAGCAGCATGGGCCCGCCGGGGAGCGGAAGCTCCTACGAGCAGTACTTC | CASSMGPPGSGSSYEQYF
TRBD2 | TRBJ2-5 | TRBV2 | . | TGTGCCAGCAGTCGCTGGACTAGCCAAGAGACCCAGTACTTC | CASSRWTSQETQYF
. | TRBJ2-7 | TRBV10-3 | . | TGTGCCACACTTACTGATTCCGGGACCCAGGGGGGCGAGCAGTACTTC | CATLTDSGTQGGEQYF
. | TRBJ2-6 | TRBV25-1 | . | TGTGCCAGCAGTGAGGCAGCGACCGGGGCCAACGTCCTGACTTTC | CASSEAATGANVLTF
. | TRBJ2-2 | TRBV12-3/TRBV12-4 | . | TGTGCCTCGTTTTACACCGGGGAGCTGTTTTTT | CASFYTGELFF
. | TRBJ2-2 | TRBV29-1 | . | TGCAGCGTTTGTCTTAGCGCGAACACCGGGGAGCTGTTTTTT | CSVCLSANTGELFF